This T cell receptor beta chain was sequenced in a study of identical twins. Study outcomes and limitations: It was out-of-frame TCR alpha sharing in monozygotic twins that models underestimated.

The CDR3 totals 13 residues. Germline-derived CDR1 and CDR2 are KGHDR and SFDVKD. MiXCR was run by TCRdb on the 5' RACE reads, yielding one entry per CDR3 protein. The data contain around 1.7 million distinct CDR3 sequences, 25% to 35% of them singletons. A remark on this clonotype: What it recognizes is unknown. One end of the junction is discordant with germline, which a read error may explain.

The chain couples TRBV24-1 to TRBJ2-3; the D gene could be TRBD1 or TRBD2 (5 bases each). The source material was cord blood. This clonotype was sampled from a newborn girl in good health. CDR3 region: CAISDSGTHTQYF. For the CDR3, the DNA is TGTGCCATCAGTGATTCCGGGACCCATACGCAGTATTTT.